This entry is about one T cell receptor beta chain. Its antigen is unknown. The sample's time point: cycle 4 day 1 (C4D1), after 6 weeks of nivolumab. All patients relapsed after autologous stem cell transplantation, and brentuximab vedotin exposure varied. Using magnetic negative selection, the CD4+ T cells were separated out of thawed PBMCs. This sample is drawn from a study of PD-1 blockade in classical Hodgkin lymphoma. General study findings and limits: Those achieving complete response showed baseline diversity like newly diagnosed patients. Nivolumab starters within 1 year of ASCT were excluded. Reports described newly diagnosed patients as having lower baseline TCR diversity than healthy donors.

Germline V gives CDR1 MNHNY, CDR2 SVGAGI (reference sequence). The CDR3 is made up of 15 amino acids. Trimming cost V 0 bases and J 2 bases, with 9 bases left between them. Sequencing used immunoSEQ multiplex PCR; TCRdb keeps in-frame clones, though not all of them. The sample shows 30,000 to 35,000 clones, around four fifths of them seen only once. The source of this sequence is a human donor with classical Hodgkin lymphoma. The chain uses TRBV6-6 and TRBJ2-3; D gene uncertain. Sample: CD4+ T cells from blood, taken before the fourth cycle of nivolumab. Written as DNA, the CDR3 is TGTGCCAGCAGTTACTCGCCGATGTACACAGATACGCAGTATTTT. This sequence encodes CASSYSPMYTDTQYF.